This is a list of T cell receptor beta chains from one sample in a study of T cells in Graves' hyperthyroidism and ophthalmopathy. TCRdb passed the multiplex PCR reads through MiXCR, listing each CDR3 protein once. The repertoire holds over 500,000 distinct CDR3 sequences, around 43% seen once, with around 47% in the top ten. The specimen sequenced was peripheral blood or thyroid tissue (not recorded which). The receptors shown here come from an adult woman with Graves' disease, either hyperthyroidism or ophthalmopathy (not recorded which). Both conserved end residues are part of each CDR3. Fields, in order: V gene, clone size, D gene, J gene, CDR3 DNA, CDR3 protein. The D gene is left open where the match is weak. Only part of the rows carry a size: once, few, many, or a class if the clone is expanded.

v_call: TRBV5-1; clone_size: few; d_call: NA; j_call: TRBJ1-1; cdr3_nt: TGCGCCAGCAGCCAACCCGACAAAAATGAAGCTTTCTTT; cdr3_aa: CASSQPDKNEAFF
v_call: TRBV19; clone_size: NA; d_call: NA; j_call: TRBJ2-7; cdr3_nt: TGTGCCAGTAGTATAACGGTCAGGGAACGGCAGTACTTC; cdr3_aa: CASSITVRERQYF
v_call: TRBV4-3; clone_size: NA; d_call: NA; j_call: TRBJ2-7; cdr3_nt: TGCGCCAGCAGCCAAGATATTGGGGCAGGTGGCTACGAGCAGTACTTC; cdr3_aa: CASSQDIGAGGYEQYF
v_call: TRBV7-2; clone_size: NA; d_call: NA; j_call: TRBJ2-7; cdr3_nt: TGTGCCAGCACAGTTTACAATGAGCAGTACTTC; cdr3_aa: CASTVYNEQYF
v_call: TRBV30; clone_size: few; d_call: NA; j_call: TRBJ1-4; cdr3_nt: TGTGCCTGGATGAAAGACGTAGGGAAACTGTTTTTT; cdr3_aa: CAWMKDVGKLFF
v_call: TRBV10-2; clone_size: NA; d_call: NA; j_call: TRBJ2-7; cdr3_nt: TGCGCCAGCAGTGCCCTCCCCGGGGGCGAGGCCTACGAGCAGTACTTC; cdr3_aa: CASSALPGGEAYEQYF
v_call: TRBV19; clone_size: NA; d_call: NA; j_call: TRBJ1-1; cdr3_nt: TGTGCCAGCAACGATTGGTTGGGCCTGGGAACTGAAGCTTTCTTT; cdr3_aa: CASNDWLGLGTEAFF
v_call: TRBV30; clone_size: NA; d_call: NA; j_call: TRBJ1-6; cdr3_nt: TGTGCCTGGAGCGCGACAGTAGTGTCCCTCCACTTT; cdr3_aa: CAWSATVVSLHF
v_call: TRBV7-2; clone_size: NA; d_call: NA; j_call: TRBJ1-4; cdr3_nt: TGTGCCAGCAGCCAGGGGCCCGGGGCCGATGAAAAACTGTTTTTT; cdr3_aa: CASSQGPGADEKLFF
v_call: TRBV15; clone_size: many; d_call: TRBD1; j_call: TRBJ1-1; cdr3_nt: TGTGCCACCAGCAGAACCGGGACAGGGCAGACTGAAGCTTTCTTT; cdr3_aa: CATSRTGTGQTEAFF
v_call: TRBV9; clone_size: many; d_call: NA; j_call: TRBJ1-1; cdr3_nt: TGTGCCAGCAGCGGCCAGGGTGGAAAAGCTTTCTTT; cdr3_aa: CASSGQGGKAFF
v_call: TRBV10-3; clone_size: NA; d_call: TRBD1; j_call: TRBJ2-7; cdr3_nt: TGTGCCATCGGAACCGGGACAGGAAGCTACGAGCAGTACTTC; cdr3_aa: CAIGTGTGSYEQYF
v_call: TRBV29-1; clone_size: NA; d_call: NA; j_call: TRBJ1-2; cdr3_nt: TGCAGCTTAAAACAGGCCTATGGCTACACCTTC; cdr3_aa: CSLKQAYGYTF